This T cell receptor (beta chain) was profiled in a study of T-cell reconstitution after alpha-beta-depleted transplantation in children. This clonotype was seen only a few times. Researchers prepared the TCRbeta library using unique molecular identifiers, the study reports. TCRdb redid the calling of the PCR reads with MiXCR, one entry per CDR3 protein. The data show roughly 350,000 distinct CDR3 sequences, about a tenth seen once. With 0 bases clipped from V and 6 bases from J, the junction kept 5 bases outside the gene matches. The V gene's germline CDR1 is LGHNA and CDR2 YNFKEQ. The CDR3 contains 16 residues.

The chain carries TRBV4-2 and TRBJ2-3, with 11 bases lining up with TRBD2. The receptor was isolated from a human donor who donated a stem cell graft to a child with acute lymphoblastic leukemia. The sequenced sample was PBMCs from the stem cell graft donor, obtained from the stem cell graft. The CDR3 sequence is CASSQDSGRAGDTQYF. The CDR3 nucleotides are TGTGCCAGCAGCCAAGATAGCGGGAGGGCGGGGGATACGCAGTATTTT.